The clone carrying this TCR beta chain was observed a handful of times. Its antigen remains unidentified. The data were taken from a study of T cell repertoires in cytomegalovirus infection. About the research overall: A matching HLA type, together with CMV infection, was signaled by public TCR beta signatures. Whole-study findings and limits: CMV carriers having the relevant HLA were flagged by cumulative public TCR beta family frequency. CMV-specific TCR beta clonotypes restricted by HLA-C were the ones dominating the ex vivo response.

CDR3 length equals 13 residues. V was shortened by 1 base and J by 5 bases, with 9 bases between the two germline ends. Looked up from germline, CDR1 is MGHRA and CDR2 is YSYEKL. TCRdb called the reads again in MiXCR, with one record for every CDR3 protein. The table has fewer than 200,000 distinct CDR3 sequences, 8% to 10% seen once; the top ten hold around 4.4%. This clonotype was obtained from a human donor in good health (CMV status not recorded). Some clones in this sample may be carry-over from other donors' samples. The sequenced sample was PBMCs. The chain uses TRBV4-1 and TRBJ2-7; D uncertain. This CDR3 is CASSQGQADEQYF. CDR3 sequence (DNA): TGCGCCAGCAGCCAAGGGCAGGCCGACGAGCAGTACTTC.